A selection of T cell receptor beta chains follows, all from one sample in a study of blood T cell repertoires in COVID-19. TCRdb keeps only in-frame clones here, not all; method: immunoSEQ multiplex PCR. The sample shows fewer than 200,000 clones, more than 80% of them seen only once. Sequencing input: peripheral blood. These receptor sequences come from a woman in her sixties or seventies with acute or convalescent COVID-19. The CDR3 runs from the conserved cysteine through the conserved F or W. A D gene is named only where the DNA matches it firmly. Only some rows state a clone size, as once, few, many or a class for expanded clones.

TRBV11-3	.	.	TRBJ2-1	TGTGCCAGCAGCCCTTCCCCGGGGGATCTGAATGAGCAGTTCTTC	CASSPSPGDLNEQFF
TRBV20-1	TRBD1	.	TRBJ1-2	TGCAGTGCTCGAAACAGGGGAAGAGACACCTTC	CSARNRGRDTF
TRBV10-1	TRBD2	.	TRBJ2-3	TGCGCCAGCAGTGCTCTAGCGGGAGCAAGGGGGCCCACAGATACGCAGTATTTT	CASSALAGARGPTDTQYF
TRBV3-1/TRBV3-2	TRBD1	.	TRBJ2-2	TGTGCCAGCAGCCTCTCCTACAGGGGGCGAACCGGGGAGCTGTTTTTT	CASSLSYRGRTGELFF
TRBV29-1	TRBD1	.	TRBJ1-5	TGCAGCGTGGTTACAGGGGGCAGTCAGCCCCAGCATTTT	CSVVTGGSQPQHF
TRBV6-6	TRBD1	.	TRBJ1-1	TGTGCCAGCACTTTGAGTTTCAGGGGGCTAAGCACTGAAGCTTTCTTT	CASTLSFRGLSTEAFF
TRBV29-1	TRBD1	once	TRBJ1-1	TGCAGCGTTGAATCAACCCGGGACAGGGCTTCTGAAGCTTTCTTT	CSVESTRDRASEAFF
TRBV28	.	.	TRBJ1-1	TGTGCCAGCACCGGACAATCGAACACTGAAGCTTTCTTT	CASTGQSNTEAFF
TRBV6-5	TRBD1	.	TRBJ1-5	TGTGCCAGCAGTAGACAGGGGTCGGATCAGCCCCAGCATTTT	CASSRQGSDQPQHF
TRBV7-3	TRBD2	once	TRBJ2-3	TGTGCCAGCAGCAGTGCTAGCGGGAGAACCACAGATACGCAGTATTTT	CASSSASGRTTDTQYF
TRBV5-1	.	.	TRBJ1-2	TGCGCCAGCAGCCCTGGACAGCCACTTAACTATGGCTACACCTTC	CASSPGQPLNYGYTF
TRBV18	.	.	TRBJ1-2	TGTGCCAGCTCGGGGGACATAAGTGGCTACACCTTC	CASSGDISGYTF
TRBV15	TRBD1	once	TRBJ1-5	TGTGCCACCGCCACAACAGGGGGCCGGGGTGGGCCCCAGCATTTT	CATATTGGRGGPQHF
TRBV9	.	.	TRBJ1-4	TGTGCCAGCAGCGGAGGGATTTCAACTAATGAAAAACTGTTTTTT	CASSGGISTNEKLFF
TRBV3-1/TRBV3-2	TRBD1	.	TRBJ1-4	TGTGCCAGCAGCCAAGTTGACAGGGGACCTAATGAAAAACTGTTTTTT	CASSQVDRGPNEKLFF
TRBV6-6	TRBD1	.	TRBJ1-5	TGTGCCAGCAGACCCGGACAGGCCCGACAGCCCCAGCATTTT	CASRPGQARQPQHF
TRBV19	TRBD1	.	TRBJ1-5	TGTGCCAGTAGCGACAGGGTAAATCAGCCCCAGCATTTT	CASSDRVNQPQHF
TRBV18	.	.	TRBJ1-2	TGTGCCAGCTCACCACTCACCGACCCGACAGCGGGTCACTATGGCTACACCTTC	CASSPLTDPTAGHYGYTF
TRBV14	.	.	TRBJ1-2	TGTGCCAGCAGCCAAGATCTTTTTGGGGCAGGGTATGGCTACACCTTC	CASSQDLFGAGYGYTF
TRBV9	.	.	TRBJ1-4	TGTGCCAGCAGCGCGGGCGGGCAGAGTGAAAAACTGTTTTTT	CASSAGGQSEKLFF
TRBV7-2	.	.	TRBJ2-1	TGTGCCAGCCTGCTCGGTGGGAGAGGGGAGCAGTTCTTC	CASLLGGRGEQFF
TRBV19	.	.	TRBJ1-2	TGTGCCAGTAGTATTCTCAGTACTAACTATGGCTACACCTTC	CASSILSTNYGYTF
TRBV7-3	TRBD2	.	TRBJ2-1	TGTGCCAGCAGCTTATTTGCTAGCGGAAGCTCCTACAATGAGCAGTTCTTC	CASSLFASGSSYNEQFF
TRBV18	.	.	TRBJ1-1	TGTGCCAGCTCACCACCAAGGGGCGGAACTGAAGCTTTCTTT	CASSPPRGGTEAFF
TRBV3-1/TRBV3-2	.	.	TRBJ2-7	TGTGCCAGCGTGAGTTCCTCCTACGAGCAGTACTTC	CASVSSSYEQYF
TRBV7-9	.	.	TRBJ1-1	TGTGCCAGCAGCTTAAGCGGCGCGAACACTGAAGCTTTCTTT	CASSLSGANTEAFF
TRBV5-6	.	.	TRBJ1-1	TGTGCCAGCAGCTTCATCCTCCGGGGGATAATCACTGAAGCTTTCTTT	CASSFILRGIITEAFF
TRBV30	TRBD2	once	TRBJ2-1	TGTGCCTTGACTAGCGGGATACATGAGCAGTTCTTC	CALTSGIHEQFF
TRBV4-2	.	.	TRBJ2-3	TGTGCCAGCAGCCCAGCCGCGACTAGCACAGATACGCAGTATTTT	CASSPAATSTDTQYF
TRBV30	.	.	TRBJ1-5	TGTGCCTGGAGTCGCGACGGACAGTACAATCAGCCCCAGCATTTT	CAWSRDGQYNQPQHF
TRBV27	.	.	TRBJ1-1	TGTGCCAGCAGTTTATCGCCGGGATCGAACACTGAAGCTTTCTTT	CASSLSPGSNTEAFF
TRBV10-3	.	few	TRBJ1-2	TGTGCCATCAGCGGCGGGGAGGGAGAAAACTATGGCTACACCTTC	CAISGGEGENYGYTF
TRBV27	TRBD1	.	TRBJ1-3	TGTGCCAGCAGTTTAAGGGGGCCAATCTCTGGAAACACCATATATTTT	CASSLRGPISGNTIYF
TRBV9	TRBD1	.	TRBJ1-3	TGTGCCAGCAGCGCCCGACAGGGGCCTGGAAACACCATATATTTT	CASSARQGPGNTIYF
TRBV7-6	TRBD2	.	TRBJ2-1	TGTGCCAGCAGCTTAGAAGGGACTAGCGGCAATGAGCAGTTCTTC	CASSLEGTSGNEQFF
TRBV28	.	.	TRBJ1-1	TGTGCCAGCAGATTAGGTACAAGTGCAGCTTTCTTT	CASRLGTSAAFF
TRBV6-5	.	few	TRBJ1-1	TGTGCCAGCACCCCGGGAAGGAACACTGAAGCTTTCTTT	CASTPGRNTEAFF
TRBV19	.	.	TRBJ1-2	TGTGCCAGTAGTATACAGGGAAACGGTGACTATGGCTACACCTTC	CASSIQGNGDYGYTF
TRBV5-5	.	few	TRBJ1-3	TGTGCCAGCAGCTTGTCGGCTGGAAACACCATATATTTT	CASSLSAGNTIYF
TRBV19	.	.	TRBJ2-3	TGTGCCAGTAGTTACACCGTCACAGATACGCAGTATTTT	CASSYTVTDTQYF
TRBV18	.	.	TRBJ1-2	TGTGCCAGCTCACCTCGTACAGTTCTGAATGGCTACACCTTC	CASSPRTVLNGYTF
TRBV4-1	.	.	TRBJ2-1	TGCGCCAGCAGCCCCTTAGTGGGCTATGAGCAGTTCTTC	CASSPLVGYEQFF
TRBV28	TRBD1	.	TRBJ1-4	TGTGCCAGCAGGGGACAGGGAGGTCGGTTGGGTGAAAAACTGTTTTTT	CASRGQGGRLGEKLFF
TRBV19	TRBD1	.	TRBJ2-7	TGTGCCAGTAGTGCCTCAAACCGGGACAGGGCTAGTTTC	CASSASNRDRASF
TRBV24-1	TRBD1	.	TRBJ2-5	TGTGCCACCAGCGCTACGGACAGGCTCGGGGAGACCCAGTACTTC	CATSATDRLGETQYF
TRBV28	TRBD1	.	TRBJ2-3	TGTGCCAGCAACAACAGGGGGACAGATACGCAGTATTTT	CASNNRGTDTQYF
TRBV6-6	.	once	TRBJ1-1	TGTGCCAGCGGTCGGAACAGGGACACTGAAGCTTTCTTT	CASGRNRDTEAFF
TRBV4-1	TRBD1	.	TRBJ1-2	TGCGCCAGCAGCCAAGATTTAGGGACAGGGTCTGGCTACACCTTC	CASSQDLGTGSGYTF
TRBV2	.	few	TRBJ1-2	TGTGCCAGCAGTGACGTGCGGCTAGCTAACTATGGCTACACCTTC	CASSDVRLANYGYTF
TRBV9	TRBD2	.	TRBJ2-1	TGTGCCAGCTCTAGCGGGGGACCCTACAATGAGCAGTTCTTC	CASSSGGPYNEQFF
TRBV6-1	TRBD1	.	TRBJ1-2	TGTGCCAGCAGTGAAGCTGGGCGACAGGGCAGTGGCTACACCTTC	CASSEAGRQGSGYTF